Following are 10 T cell receptor beta chains from one sample sequenced in a study of shared clonotypes between healthy human individuals. Sequencing used immunoSEQ multiplex PCR; TCRdb keeps in-frame clones, though not all of them. The sample includes more than 600,000 clones, about 91% of them seen just once. Naive CD8 isolation took CD45RO-negative cells positively selected for CCR7 and excluded terminally differentiated effector memory CD45RA+ cells. Input material: naive CD8+ T cells sorted from blood. These receptors originate from a man aged 25-40 years in good health.

The rearrangement joins TRBV25-1 to TRBJ2-5, with TRBD2 as a possible D gene (5 bases). V was shortened by 4 bases and J by 5 bases, with 11 bases between the two germline ends. The CDR3 is made up of 13 amino acids. CDR1 and CDR2 from the germline V gene are MGHDK and SYGVNS. The CDR3 coding sequence is TGTGCCAGCAGTGTGGGGAGTCGGGAGACCCAGTACTTC. This gives the protein CASSVGSRETQYF.

The rearrangement links TRBV10-2 to TRBJ1-5; 7 nucleotides match TRBD1. CDR1 WSHSY and CDR2 SAAADI come from the germline V gene. The CDR3 extends over 14 amino acids. V lost 8 bases and J lost 2; bases outside the gene matches: 6. CDR3: CASRTGGRNQPQHF. CDR3 coding DNA: TGCGCCAGCCGGACAGGAGGGCGCAATCAGCCCCAGCATTTT.

The chain is built from TRBV9 and TRBJ2-7; D gene uncertain. In germline, CDR1 is SGDLS, CDR2 YYNGEE. V was shortened by 4 bases and J by 1 base, with 15 bases between the two germline ends. The CDR3 totals 15 residues. The CDR3 sequence: CASSRIPGPSYEQYF. The CDR3 coding sequence is TGTGCCAGCAGCCGTATCCCCGGTCCGTCCTACGAGCAGTACTTC. The variable domain in full, completed from reference TRBV9 and TRBJ2-7, reads DSGVTQTPKHLITATGQRVTLRCSPRSGDLSVYWYQQSLDQGLQFLIQYYNGEERAKGNILERFSAQQFPDLHSELNLSSLELGDSALYFCASSRIPGPSYEQYFGPGTRLTVT.

The chain joins TRBV4-3 to TRBJ2-1, with TRBD2 matching 14 bases. Germline V CDR1 and CDR2: LGHNA, YSLEER. The length of the CDR3 is 17 residues. V lost 0 bases and J lost 7; bases outside the gene matches: 5. The CDR3 DNA reads TGCGCCAGCAGCCAAGATTGGGGACTAGCGGGAGTTAATGAGCAGTTCTTC. It translates to CASSQDWGLAGVNEQFF.

V gene TRBV11-2 combines with J gene TRBJ1-1; D is unresolved. This CDR3 has 13 residues. In germline, CDR1 is SGHAT, CDR2 FQNNGV. Trimming stripped 2 bases from V and 6 bases from J, with 10 bases between. CDR3: CASSLNMPAEAFF. The CDR3 DNA is TGTGCCAGCAGCTTAAATATGCCAGCTGAAGCTTTCTTT.

J is TRBJ2-7 and V is TRBV28; TRBD1 matches 10 bases. CDR3 length: 13 amino acids. Germline CDR1 reads MDHEN; CDR2 reads SYDVKM. V shed 8 bases and J 6 bases; nucleotides not matched to a gene: 7. CDR3 sequence reads: CASWGQGLSEQYF. CDR3 nucleotides: TGTGCCAGCTGGGGACAGGGGTTAAGCGAGCAGTACTTC.

The rearrangement uses TRBV27 and TRBJ2-1; 8 bases line up with TRBD2. Germline V gene data show CDR1 as MNHEY and CDR2 as SMNVEV (reference sequence). The CDR3 covers 14 residues. J gave up 7 bases and V 5 bases, and 7 bases lay outside the gene matches. CDR3 in amino acids: CASSMGTRGNEQFF. The CDR3 DNA reads as TGTGCCAGCAGTATGGGGACTAGGGGTAATGAGCAGTTCTTC.

This rearrangement joins TRBV7-9 to TRBJ1-3; no reliable D call. The V gene lost 8 bases and the J gene lost 4 bases, with 6 bases spanning the gap. The CDR3 is 11 residues long. Per the germline V gene, CDR1 is SEHNR and CDR2 is FQNEAQ (reference sequence). CDR3 residues: CASEWGNTIYF. CDR3 DNA sequence: TGTGCCAGCGAGTGGGGAAACACCATATATTTT.

A remark on this clone: Other DNA sequences in this sample translate to the same CDR3. The chain employs TRBV2 and TRBJ2-3; no definite D call. The CDR3 covers 12 residues. Deletions cut 6 bases from V and 0 bases from J, with 4 bases between. Germline CDR1 reads SNHLY; CDR2 reads FYNNEI. The CDR3 loop is CASRGSTDTQYF. The DNA for the CDR3 is TGTGCCAGCAGGGGGAGCACAGATACGCAGTATTTT.

The V and J genes are TRBV11-2 and TRBJ2-7, with 7 bases fitting TRBD2. The V segment lost 5 bases and the J segment 0 bases; nucleotides outside the gene matches: 13. This CDR3 has 17 residues. In germline, CDR1 is SGHAT, CDR2 FQNNGV. CDR3 bases: TGTGCCAGCAGCCCGAAACTAGCGAGCGTTACCTCCTACGAGCAGTACTTC. Translated, it gives CASSPKLASVTSYEQYF. Full variable domain (outside the CDR3, taken from reference TRBV11-2 and TRBJ2-7): EAGVAQSPRYKIIEKRQSVAFWCNPISGHATLYWYQQILGQGPKLLIQFQNNGVVDDSQLPKDRFSAERLKGVDSTLKIQPAKLEDSAVYLCASSPKLASVTSYEQYFGPGTRLTVT.